A single sample is the source of the 10 T cell receptor beta chains below, sequenced in a study of radiotherapy plus CTLA-4 blockade in lung cancer. Data came from immunoSEQ multiplex PCR; TCRdb stores just in-frame clones and leaves some out. The table shows 70,000 to 90,000 clones, with 60% to 85% occurring only once. The source was peripheral blood, collected from a patient treated with radiotherapy plus ipilimumab. The receptor set was obtained from a human donor with non-small cell lung cancer whose response to radiotherapy plus ipilimumab could not be evaluated. Some clones in this sample may be carry-over from other donors' samples.

This chain links TRBV4-1 with TRBJ2-7, with TRBD1 matching over 9 bases. V shed 0 bases and J 3 bases; nucleotides not matched to a gene: 9. Germline CDR1 MGHRA, CDR2 YSYEKL. The CDR3 has 17 amino acids. CDR3 nucleotide sequence: TGCGCCAGCAGCCAAGAGAAGACAGGGGGTTTTTTCTACGAGCAGTACTTC. Protein product: CASSQEKTGGFFYEQYF.

The genes are TRBV5-1 and TRBJ2-7, with 13 nucleotides matching TRBD2. The germline V gene has CDR1 SGHRS and CDR2 YFSETQ. V trimming: 2 bases; J trimming: 6 bases; junction bases outside the gene matches: 8. The CDR3 spans 16 residues. The CDR3 DNA sequence: TGCGCCAGCAGCTTTTCGCTAACTAGCGGGGGGGGCGAGCAGTACTTC. Translating it yields CASSFSLTSGGGEQYF. Supplemented by reference TRBV5-1 and TRBJ2-7, the full variable domain reads KAGVTQTPRYLIKTRGQQVTLSCSPISGHRSVSWYQQTPGQGLQFLFEYFSETQRNKGNFPGRFSGRQFSNSRSEMNVSTLELGDSALYLCASSFSLTSGGGEQYFGPGTRLTVT.

CDR3 coding DNA: TGCGCCAGCAGCGTCCAGGAGGGCGAGCAGTTCTTC. This encodes CASSVQEGEQFF. The J gene is TRBJ2-1, the V gene TRBV5-1; perhaps TRBD2 as D (6 bases). The CDR3 covers 12 residues. Trimming left V 4 bases short and J 10 bases short, with 12 bases between. The germline CDR1 and CDR2 sequences are SGHRS and YFSETQ.

For the CDR3, the DNA is TGTGCCATCAGTGAATATAGCGGGGGCCCAGCCTACGAGCAGTACTTC. Translation: CAISEYSGGPAYEQYF. The chain employs TRBV10-3 and TRBJ2-7; 9 bases map to TRBD2. CDR1 ENHRY and CDR2 SYGVKD come from the germline V gene. This CDR3 region has 16 residues. The V gene end was trimmed by 3 bases and the J gene end by 2 bases; junction bases not matched to a gene: 8.

The chain couples TRBV10-3 to TRBJ2-3; the match to TRBD2 covers 12 bases. The V segment lost 1 base and the J segment 2 bases; nucleotides outside the gene matches: 1. The CDR3 runs 16 residues. CDR1 is ENHRY, CDR2 SYGVKD, per germline. The CDR3 bases are TGTGCCATCAGTGAGTGGACTAGCGGGGACACAGATACGCAGTATTTT. The encoded protein is CAISEWTSGDTDTQYF.

The gene calls are TRBV10-2 and TRBJ2-1, with TRBD1 matching over 7 bases. The ends lost 0 bases at V and 11 bases at J; junction bases unmatched: 4. CDR3 length equals 13 residues. Germline values: CDR1 WSHSY, CDR2 SAAADI. The CDR3 sequence: CASSESAGGQQFF. Here the CDR3 DNA reads TGCGCCAGCAGTGAGTCGGCAGGGGGTCAGCAGTTCTTC.

This chain's CDR3 is CASRHYRGGYGYTF. The CDR3 region has the DNA TGTGCCAGCAGACATTATCGGGGGGGCTATGGCTACACCTTC. V and J are TRBV28 and TRBJ1-2, with a tentative D call TRBD1 (5 bases). CDR1 is MDHEN and CDR2 is SYDVKM in the germline V gene. This CDR3 comprises 14 residues. The V gene lost 6 bases and the J gene lost 4 bases, with 15 bases spanning the gap.

This clone was observed a few times. The chain uses TRBV28 and TRBJ1-1, with D hard to call. This CDR3 has 11 amino acids. V was clipped by 6 bases and J by 8 bases, with 10 bases between them. CDR1 and CDR2 (germline): MDHEN, SYDVKM. CDR3 protein: CASSLRREAFF. The CDR3 nucleotides are TGTGCCAGCAGCCTTAGGAGAGAAGCTTTCTTT.

The rearrangement links TRBV7-6 to TRBJ2-5, with TRBD2 matching over 9 bases. CDR3 length: 17 amino acids. With 1 base clipped from V and 4 bases from J, the junction kept 10 bases outside the gene matches. CDR1 and CDR2 from the germline V gene are SGHVS and FNYEAQ. The CDR3, as DNA: TGTGCCAGCAGCTTAGTAGGAGCGGGGGGACCCGGAGAGACCCAGTACTTC. Translation: CASSLVGAGGPGETQYF.

The chain is built from TRBV5-6 and TRBJ1-1; no clear D. The V end was cut by 3 bases, the J end by 13 bases, with 16 bases between. The CDR3 is 12 residues long. Germline V CDR1 and CDR2: SGHDT, YYEEEE. The CDR3 is CASSSGHRHGFF. The CDR3 DNA sequence: TGTGCCAGCAGCTCAGGTCACCGCCATGGTTTCTTT.